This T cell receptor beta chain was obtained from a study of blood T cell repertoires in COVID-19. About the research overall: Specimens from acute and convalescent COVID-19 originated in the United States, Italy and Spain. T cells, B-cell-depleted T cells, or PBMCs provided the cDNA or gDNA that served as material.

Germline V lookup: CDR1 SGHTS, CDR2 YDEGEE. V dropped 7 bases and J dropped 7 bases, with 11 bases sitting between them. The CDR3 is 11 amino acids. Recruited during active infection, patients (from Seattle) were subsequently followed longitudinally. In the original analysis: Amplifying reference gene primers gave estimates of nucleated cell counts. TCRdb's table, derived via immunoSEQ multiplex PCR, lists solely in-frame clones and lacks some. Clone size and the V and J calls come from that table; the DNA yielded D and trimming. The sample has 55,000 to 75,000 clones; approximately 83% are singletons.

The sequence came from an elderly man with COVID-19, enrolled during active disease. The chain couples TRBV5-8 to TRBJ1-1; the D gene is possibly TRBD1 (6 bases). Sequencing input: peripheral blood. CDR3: CASQGQGEAFF. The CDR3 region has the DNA TGTGCCAGCCAGGGGCAGGGTGAAGCTTTCTTT.